This TCR beta chain was sequenced during a study of cytomegalovirus exposure and HLA in healthy donors. This clone was recorded once. The antigen is undetermined. The PCR was carried out with 60 Vbeta primers and 13 Jbeta primers. Libraries were prepared by immunoSEQ multiplex PCR; TCRdb keeps only in-frame clonotypes and omits some of them. The table records some 200,000 clones, around 88% of them present only once. Germline V gene lookup returns CDR1 MGHRA and CDR2 YSYEKL. This CDR3 spans 16 amino acids. V was trimmed by 0 bases and J by 2 bases, leaving 11 bases between them. Broader study findings: With later analysis, a missense DCLRE1C variant became linked to TCR beta V- and J-gene trimming. On later analysis, the bulk of CMV-associated TCR beta chains appeared to be HLA-restricted.

This clonotype was obtained from a woman under 30 in good health and CMV-seronegative. This sequence joins TRBV4-1 and TRBJ2-1, with D perhaps TRBD2 (5 bases). Specimen: PBMCs. The CDR3 DNA follows: TGCGCCAGCAGCCAAGAATGGGAGACCGCCTACAATGAGCAGTTCTTC. Translated, it gives CASSQEWETAYNEQFF.